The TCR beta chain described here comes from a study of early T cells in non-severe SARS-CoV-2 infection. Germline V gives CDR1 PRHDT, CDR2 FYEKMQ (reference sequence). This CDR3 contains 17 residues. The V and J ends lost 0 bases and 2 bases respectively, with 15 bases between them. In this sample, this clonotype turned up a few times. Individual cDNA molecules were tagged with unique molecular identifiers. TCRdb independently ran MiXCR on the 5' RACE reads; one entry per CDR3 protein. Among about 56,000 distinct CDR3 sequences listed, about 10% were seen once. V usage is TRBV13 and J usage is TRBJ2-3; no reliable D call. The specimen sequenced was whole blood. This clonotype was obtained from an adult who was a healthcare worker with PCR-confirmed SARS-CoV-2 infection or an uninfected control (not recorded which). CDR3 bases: TGTGCCAGCAGCTTAGGTCCGTCTAAGTCCTTCACAGATACGCAGTATTTT. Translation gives CASSLGPSKSFTDTQYF.